Shown below are 4 T cell receptor beta chains from a single sample sequenced in a study of T cell clusters in autoimmune cytopenias. TRB was amplified from around 250 ng of peripheral blood genomic DNA per sample. Multiplex touch-down PCR amplified TRB using TRB-A and TRB-B pools in one tube. With the multiplex PCR reads reprocessed, TCRdb shows one record per CDR3 protein and no DNA. Recorded for this sample: 9,500 or so distinct CDR3 sequences. Sequencing was done on a sample of peripheral blood. The receptors shown here come from a human donor with an autoimmune cytopenia or autoimmune hepatitis (not recorded which).

This CDR3 reads CASSLHGGTGMNTEAFF. The chain recombines TRBV6-1 with TRBJ1-1; no DNA is available, so the TRBD1 call from TCRdb remains unchecked. Germline V CDR1 and CDR2: MNHNS, SASEGT. The CDR3 loop spans 17 amino acids.

The genes are TRBV6-2 or TRBV6-3 and TRBJ1-2; TCRdb reports TRBD1, a call that lacks DNA to check it against. Germline assignment: CDR1 MNHEY and CDR2 SVGEGT. This CDR3 is built from 13 residues. The CDR3 spells CASSYKQGSGYTF.

Considering frequency, this clonotype is medium-sized. The chain combines TRBV6-5 with TRBJ2-2; TCRdb calls TRBD1, which cannot be checked without DNA. Germline CDR1 MNHEY, CDR2 SVGAGI. This CDR3 region has 13 residues. The CDR3 sequence: CASSPIRAGELFF.

CDR3 amino acids: CASSRTAYGSPLHF. This chain links TRBV5-4 with TRBJ1-6; lacking DNA, the TRBD1 call made by TCRdb goes unchecked. The CDR3 has 14 amino acids. In germline, CDR1 is SGHNT, CDR2 YYREEE (reference sequence).